Each of the 23 T cell receptor beta chains below was sequenced from the same sample in a study of cytomegalovirus exposure and HLA in healthy donors. PCR was performed using 60 Vbeta and 13 Jbeta primers. The table came from immunoSEQ multiplex PCR; TCRdb's copy has only in-frame clones and leaves some out. This sample has under 200,000 clones, with roughly 80% found just once. The sample was PBMCs. All receptors come from a man aged 35 to 55 in good health and CMV-seronegative.

The genes are TRBV11-2 and TRBJ1-4, with no clear D. V was pared by 2 bases and J by 7 bases, with 8 bases between. Germline lookup yields CDR1 SGHAT and CDR2 FQNNGV. The CDR3 spans 13 residues. The CDR3 bases are TGTGCCAGCAGCTTAACCCCGGGTGAAAAACTGTTTTTT. Encoded protein: CASSLTPGEKLFF.

The chain uses TRBV2 and TRBJ1-6, with 7 bases aligning to TRBD1. Germline V gene sequence: CDR1 SNHLY, CDR2 FYNNEI. With 4 bases clipped from V and 0 bases from J, the junction kept 6 bases outside the gene matches. CDR3 length: 17 amino acids. The CDR3 coding sequence is TGTGCCAGCAGTGGGGGACAGCCTAGCTCCTATAATTCACCCCTCCACTTT. This encodes CASSGGQPSSYNSPLHF. The full variable domain, in which reference TRBV2 and TRBJ1-6 provide the parts outside the CDR3, is EPEVTQTPSHQVTQMGQEVILRCVPISNHLYFYWYRQILGQKVEFLVSFYNNEISEKSEIFDDQFSVERPDGSNFTLKIRSTKLEDSAMYFCASSGGQPSSYNSPLHFGNGTRLTVT.

This chain connects TRBV27 to TRBJ2-5; TRBD1 aligns across 7 bases. V dropped 2 bases and J dropped 3; count of bases not matched to a gene: 9. This CDR3 is built from 16 residues. Germline CDR1 is MNHEY and CDR2 is SMNVEV (reference sequence). The CDR3 loop is CASSLRDSDREETQYF. The CDR3 bases are TGTGCCAGCAGTTTACGGGACAGTGATAGGGAAGAGACCCAGTACTTC.

The chain is built from TRBV19 and TRBJ2-7, with 8 positions matching TRBD2. Germline lookup yields CDR1 LNHDA and CDR2 SQIVND (reference sequence). The CDR3 has 14 residues. Trimming removed 6 bases from V and 4 bases from J; junction bases left unmatched: 8. CDR3 loop: CASRPTSGSYEQYF. In nucleotides, the CDR3 is TGTGCCAGTAGACCCACTAGCGGTTCTTACGAGCAGTACTTC.

CDR3 DNA: TGTGCCAGCAGCCTAGGGGGGGCGGGCACAGATACGCAGTATTTT. As protein: CASSLGGAGTDTQYF. This chain uses TRBV7-3 with TRBJ2-3; TRBD2 is a possible D gene (7 bases). Looked up from germline, CDR1 is SGHTA and CDR2 is FQGTGA. Trimming took 5 bases from V and 1 from J, leaving 13 bases between them. CDR3 length: 15 residues.

The gene calls are TRBV9 and TRBJ2-7, with TRBD1 matching over 8 bases. The CDR3 extends over 14 amino acids. Trimming cost V 3 bases and J 2 bases; bases outside gene matches: 4. Germline V gene lookup returns CDR1 SGDLS and CDR2 YYNGEE. The CDR3 sequence: CASSAGTGTYEQYF. CDR3 in DNA: TGTGCCAGCAGCGCCGGGACAGGTACCTACGAGCAGTACTTC. Together with reference TRBV9 and TRBJ2-7, the CDR3 gives the full variable domain: DSGVTQTPKHLITATGQRVTLRCSPRSGDLSVYWYQQSLDQGLQFLIQYYNGEERAKGNILERFSAQQFPDLHSELNLSSLELGDSALYFCASSAGTGTYEQYFGPGTRLTVT.

This clone turned up a few times. V usage is TRBV7-9 and J usage is TRBJ2-3; D is perhaps TRBD2 (5 bases). The V gene's germline CDR1 is SEHNR and CDR2 FQNEAQ (reference sequence). The CDR3 covers 12 residues. V dropped 5 bases and J dropped 10 bases, with 13 bases sitting between them. Here the CDR3 DNA reads TGTGCCAGCAGCCATCGGGCGGGTCCGCAGTATTTT. Translated: CASSHRAGPQYF. Using reference TRBV7-9 and TRBJ2-3 for the parts outside the CDR3, the full variable domain is DTGVSQNPRHKITKRGQNVTFRCDPISEHNRLYWYRQTLGQGPEFLTYFQNEAQLEKSRLLSDRFSAERPKGSFSTLEIQRTEQGDSAMYLCASSHRAGPQYFGPGTRLTVL.

The V and J genes are TRBV4-2 and TRBJ2-2, with D unclear. The CDR3 loop spans 13 amino acids. The ends were cut back, 3 bases at V and 5 bases at J, with 7 bases in the middle. The germline CDR1 and CDR2 sequences are LGHNA and YNFKEQ. The CDR3 protein is CASSHRVTGELFF. For the CDR3, the DNA is TGTGCCAGCAGCCACCGGGTGACCGGGGAGCTGTTTTTT.

The rearrangement links TRBV28 to TRBJ2-2; 7 bases are a match to TRBD2. V was pared by 5 bases and J by 5 bases, with 8 bases of the junction left unmatched. CDR3 length: 15 residues. The germline gives CDR1 MDHEN, CDR2 SYDVKM. The CDR3 DNA sequence: TGTGCCAGCAGTATTGGGGGGGTCGATACCGGGGAGCTGTTTTTT. Protein product: CASSIGGVDTGELFF.

V gene TRBV9 combines with J gene TRBJ1-3; D might be TRBD1 (5 bases). This CDR3 region has 15 residues. The germline CDR1 and CDR2 sequences are SGDLS and YYNGEE. Between the trimmed V and J ends, which lost 0 bases and 3 bases, there was a span of 10 bases. This chain's CDR3 is CASSVGRGNGNTIYF. In nucleotides, the CDR3 is TGTGCCAGCAGCGTAGGAAGGGGTAATGGAAACACCATATATTTT.

V usage is TRBV7-9 and J usage is TRBJ2-5, with 9 bases lining up with TRBD1. The CDR3 has 16 residues. The V and J ends lost 4 bases and 1 base, in that order; junction bases with no gene match: 7. Germline V gives CDR1 SEHNR, CDR2 FQNEAQ (reference sequence). The CDR3 DNA follows: TGTGCCAGCAGCTCCACGGACAGGGGTACCCAAGAGACCCAGTACTTC. This translates into CASSSTDRGTQETQYF.

The chain employs TRBV5-6 and TRBJ2-5, with 7 bases matching TRBD1. V gave up 4 bases and J gave up 2 bases; unmatched junction bases: 5. The CDR3 is 14 residues long. Germline V gene lookup returns CDR1 SGHDT and CDR2 YYEEEE. CDR3 residues: CASSRDRVQETQYF. In nucleotides, the CDR3 is TGTGCCAGCAGCCGAGACAGGGTACAAGAGACCCAGTACTTC.

The chain carries TRBV13 and TRBJ1-2, with TRBD1 identical over 8 bases. The V gene's germline CDR1 is PRHDT and CDR2 FYEKMQ (reference sequence). The CDR3 extends over 13 amino acids. The trim removed 5 bases at V and 2 bases at J, leaving 1 base unmatched. The CDR3 DNA follows: TGTGCCAGCAGCGGACAGGGCAACTATGGCTACACCTTC. The encoded protein is CASSGQGNYGYTF. The whole variable domain, remainder taken from reference TRBV13 and TRBJ1-2, is AAGVIQSPRHLIKEKRETATLKCYPIPRHDTVYWYQQGPGQDPQFLISFYEKMQSDKGSIPDRFSAQQFSDYHSELNMSSLELGDSALYFCASSGQGNYGYTFGSGTRLTVV.

In its sample, this clone was seen once. This CDR3 is CASTRDRANTGELFF. CDR3 in DNA: TGTGCCAGTACCCGGGACAGGGCTAACACCGGGGAGCTGTTTTTT. The chain has TRBV19 and TRBJ2-2, with 9 bases matching TRBD1. Germline V gene sequence: CDR1 LNHDA, CDR2 SQIVND (reference sequence). V gave up 7 bases and J gave up 2 bases; unmatched junction bases: 5. The length of the CDR3 is 15 residues.

The V call is TRBV13, the J call TRBJ2-7; D is perhaps TRBD2 (6 bases). Germline values: CDR1 PRHDT, CDR2 FYEKMQ (reference sequence). This CDR3 contains 14 residues. V was pared by 3 bases and J by 6 bases, with 15 bases between. Written as DNA, the CDR3 is TGTGCCAGCAGCTTGGGGGGAAAACTGCTCGAGCAGTACTTC. Translation: CASSLGGKLLEQYF.

The chain joins TRBV7-3 to TRBJ2-1, with 9 nucleotides matching TRBD2. V lost 5 bases, J lost 8 bases, and 13 bases stayed unmatched. The CDR3 extends over 16 amino acids. Germline assignment: CDR1 SGHTA and CDR2 FQGTGA. The CDR3 nucleotides read TGTGCCAGCAGCCGGGGAGGGAGCGGGGGGTCGGATGAGCAGTTCTTC. Translation: CASSRGGSGGSDEQFF.

The chain couples TRBV4-1 to TRBJ2-1; a possible D gene is TRBD2 (7 bases). The CDR3 loop spans 14 amino acids. The V end was cut by 0 bases, the J end by 9 bases, with 12 bases between. Per the germline V gene, CDR1 is MGHRA and CDR2 is YSYEKL. CDR3 in DNA: TGCGCCAGCAGCCAAGACCGGGGGGCCCGTGAGCAGTTCTTC. Its protein product is CASSQDRGAREQFF.

This clone appeared a few times. CDR3 loop: CASSARTGMSNQPQHF. The CDR3, as DNA: TGTGCCAGCAGCGCGAGGACAGGGATGAGCAATCAGCCCCAGCATTTT. The chain has TRBV5-6 and TRBJ1-5; 8 positions agree with TRBD1. In germline, CDR1 is SGHDT, CDR2 YYEEEE. The CDR3 is 16 amino acids. The ends lost 4 bases at V and 1 base at J; junction bases unmatched: 7.

V gene TRBV7-9 combines with J gene TRBJ1-4, with 7 bases identical to TRBD1. CDR1 and CDR2 from the germline V gene are SEHNR and FQNEAQ (reference sequence). The CDR3 has 16 residues. With V trimmed by 2 bases and J by 2 bases, 5 bases remained unmatched. Here the CDR3 reads CASSLTRGRTNEKLFF. CDR3 DNA sequence: TGTGCCAGCAGCTTAACGAGGGGGCGGACTAATGAAAAACTGTTTTTT.

This chain links TRBV21-1 with TRBJ2-3; the table names TRBD1, a call not compared with the DNA. TRBV21-1 is given as a pseudogene. The CDR3 length is 13 residues. The CDR3 DNA reads as TGTGCCAGCAGCGGGCGAGGCACAGATACGCAGTATTTT. Translation gives CASSGRGTDTQYF.

This clone occurred a few times. V is TRBV7-3 and J is TRBJ1-5; 11 nucleotides align to TRBD1. CDR1 is SGHTA, CDR2 FQGTGA, per germline. V shed 0 bases, J shed 5 bases, and the junction held 3 bases outside the gene matches. CDR3 length equals 16 residues. CDR3 sequence reads: CASSLTPGQGDQPQHF. CDR3 nucleotides: TGTGCCAGCAGCTTAACCCCGGGACAGGGGGATCAGCCCCAGCATTTT.

The CDR3 nucleotides read TGTGCCACCGGACAGGATAGCTCCTACAATGAGCAGTTCTTC. As protein: CATGQDSSYNEQFF. The V gene is TRBV15, the J gene TRBJ2-1; 7 nucleotides match TRBD1. Losses at the gene ends were 8 bases for V and 0 bases for J; bases not matched to a gene: 4. Looked up from germline, CDR1 is LNHNV and CDR2 is YYDKDF (reference sequence). The CDR3 extends over 14 amino acids.

The CDR3, as DNA: TGTGCCAGCAAGGGGGACAGGGCTTACAATGAGCAGTTCTTC. Encoded protein: CASKGDRAYNEQFF. The V and J genes are TRBV2 and TRBJ2-1, with 9 bases that match TRBD1. Germline loops: CDR1 SNHLY, CDR2 FYNNEI. CDR3 length equals 14 residues. V was pared by 7 bases and J by 4 bases, with 5 bases of the junction left unmatched.